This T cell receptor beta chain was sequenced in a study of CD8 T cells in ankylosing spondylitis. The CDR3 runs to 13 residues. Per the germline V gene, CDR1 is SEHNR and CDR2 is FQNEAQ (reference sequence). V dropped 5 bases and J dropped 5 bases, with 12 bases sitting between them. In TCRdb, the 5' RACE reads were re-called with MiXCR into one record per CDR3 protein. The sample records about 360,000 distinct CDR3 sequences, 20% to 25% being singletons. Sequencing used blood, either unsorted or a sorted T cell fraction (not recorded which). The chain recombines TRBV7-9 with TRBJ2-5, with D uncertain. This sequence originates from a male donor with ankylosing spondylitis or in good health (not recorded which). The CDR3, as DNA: TGTGCCAGCAGCATGGCACTAAGGGAGACCCAGTACTTC. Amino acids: CASSMALRETQYF.